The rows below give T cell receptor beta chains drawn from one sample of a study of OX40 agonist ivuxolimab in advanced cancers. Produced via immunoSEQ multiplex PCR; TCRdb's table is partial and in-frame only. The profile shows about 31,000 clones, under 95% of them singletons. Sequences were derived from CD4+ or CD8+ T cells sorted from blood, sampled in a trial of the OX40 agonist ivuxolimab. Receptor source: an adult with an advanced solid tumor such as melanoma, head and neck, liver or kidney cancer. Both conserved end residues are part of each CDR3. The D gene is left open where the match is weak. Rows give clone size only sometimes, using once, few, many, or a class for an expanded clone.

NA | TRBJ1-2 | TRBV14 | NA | TGTGCCAGCAGCCAAGACACCCTCTATGGCTACACCTTC | CASSQDTLYGYTF
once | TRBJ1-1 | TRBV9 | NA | TGTGCCAGCAGCGCGGGCAGTATGAACACTGAAGCTTTCTTT | CASSAGSMNTEAFF
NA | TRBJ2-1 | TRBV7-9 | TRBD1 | TGTGCCAGCAGCTCGACAGGGAGCTCCTACAATGAGCAGTTCTTC | CASSSTGSSYNEQFF
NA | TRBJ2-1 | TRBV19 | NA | TGTGCCAGTGCAACAGGGTTGGGGGCCAATGAGCAGTTCTTC | CASATGLGANEQFF
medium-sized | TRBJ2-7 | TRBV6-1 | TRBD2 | TGTGCCAGCAGTAAACTAGCGGGAAGCTCCTACGAGCAGTACTTC | CASSKLAGSSYEQYF
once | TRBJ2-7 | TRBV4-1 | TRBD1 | TGCGCCAGCAGCCTCGAGGACAGGTTCGAGCAGTACTTC | CASSLEDRFEQYF
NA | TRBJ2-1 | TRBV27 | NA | TGTGCCAGCAGTTCACAGGGAGAGGCCTACAATGAGCAGTTCTTC | CASSSQGEAYNEQFF
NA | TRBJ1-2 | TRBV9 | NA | TGTGCCAGCAGACAGGGAGTCTATGGCTACACCTTC | CASRQGVYGYTF
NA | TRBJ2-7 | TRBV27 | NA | TGTGCCAGCCGTCATCGGGGAGGTCTGATCTACGAGCAGTACTTC | CASRHRGGLIYEQYF
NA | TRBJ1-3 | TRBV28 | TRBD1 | TGTGCCAGCAGTAGAGACGACAGGGGGCTTGGAAACACCATATATTTT | CASSRDDRGLGNTIYF
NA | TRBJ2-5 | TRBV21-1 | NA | TGTGCCAGCAACCCTCGGCCAAAGAAAGATGGGGGGATGGAGACCCAGTACTTC | CASNPRPKKDGGMETQYF
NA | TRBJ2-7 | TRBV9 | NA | TGTGCCAGCAGCGGTGGGGGCGTCCCGGACGAGCAGTACTTC | CASSGGGVPDEQYF
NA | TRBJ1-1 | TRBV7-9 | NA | TGTGCCAGCAGCCATAGGAACAGGGCGATGGCTGAAGCTTTCTTT | CASSHRNRAMAEAFF
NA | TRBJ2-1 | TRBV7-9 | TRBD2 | TGTGCCAGCAGCTTAGCGCGCAATCGCGGGAGTTCCTACAATGAGCAGTTCTTC | CASSLARNRGSSYNEQFF
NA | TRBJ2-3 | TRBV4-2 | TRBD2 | TGTGCCAGCAGCCAAGATAAGGACGGGAGGTTCCCAGATACGCAGTATTTT | CASSQDKDGRFPDTQYF
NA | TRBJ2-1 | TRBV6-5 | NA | TGTGCCAGCAGTTTGGGCGCGAGCTCCTACAATGAGCAGTTCTTC | CASSLGASSYNEQFF
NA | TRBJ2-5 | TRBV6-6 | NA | TGTGCCAGCAGATACAGGCCTGGGGGGCGCGGGGAGACCCAGTACTTC | CASRYRPGGRGETQYF
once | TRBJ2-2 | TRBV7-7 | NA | TGTGCTAGCAGCTTAGCGGTAGCCGGCACCGGGGAGCTGTTTTTT | CASSLAVAGTGELFF
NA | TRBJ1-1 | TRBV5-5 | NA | TGTGCCAGCAGTGCCCAGGGCGGGGGGAACACTGAAGCTTTCTTT | CASSAQGGGNTEAFF